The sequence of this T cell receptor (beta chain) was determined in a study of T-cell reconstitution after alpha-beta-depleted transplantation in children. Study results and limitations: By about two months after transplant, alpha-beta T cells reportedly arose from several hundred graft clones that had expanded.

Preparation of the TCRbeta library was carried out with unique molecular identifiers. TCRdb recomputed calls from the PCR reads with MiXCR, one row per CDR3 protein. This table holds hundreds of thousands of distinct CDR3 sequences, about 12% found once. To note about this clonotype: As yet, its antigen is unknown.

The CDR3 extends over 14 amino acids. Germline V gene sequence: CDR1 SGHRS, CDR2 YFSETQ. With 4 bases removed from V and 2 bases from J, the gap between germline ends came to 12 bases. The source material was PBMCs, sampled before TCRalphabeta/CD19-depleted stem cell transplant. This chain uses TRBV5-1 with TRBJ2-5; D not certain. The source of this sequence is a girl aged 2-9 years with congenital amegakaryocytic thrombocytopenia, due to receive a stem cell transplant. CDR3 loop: CASSPIGSQETQYF. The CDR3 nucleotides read TGCGCCAGCAGCCCGATCGGGTCACAAGAGACCCAGTACTTC. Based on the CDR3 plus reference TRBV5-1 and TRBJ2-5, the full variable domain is KAGVTQTPRYLIKTRGQQVTLSCSPISGHRSVSWYQQTPGQGLQFLFEYFSETQRNKGNFPGRFSGRQFSNSRSEMNVSTLELGDSALYLCASSPIGSQETQYFGPGTRLLVL.